The entry below gives a single TCR beta chain sequence along with its context. Its cognate antigen is unknown. The V gene's germline CDR1 is SGHRS and CDR2 YFSETQ. V shed 4 bases and J shed 3 bases, with 19 bases lying between them. This CDR3 contains 16 residues. TCRdb reprocessed the RT-PCR reads with MiXCR, giving one entry per CDR3 protein. The table shows about 520,000 distinct CDR3 sequences, with roughly 25% occurring only once. The record originates from a study of response to subunit inactivated influenza vaccine. Study outcomes and limitations: With each seasonal influenza vaccination, the authors suggested, few new T cells are recruited.

J is TRBJ1-1 and V is TRBV5-1, with D maybe TRBD1 (6 bases). Sequences were derived from CD4+ T cells sorted from PBMCs, sampled roughly 5 days after vaccination. The receptor was isolated from a man over 45 who received an inactivated influenza vaccine. The CDR3 sequence: CASSPGEAQRHTEAFF. DNA for the CDR3: TGCGCCAGCAGCCCAGGGGAGGCGCAAAGGCACACTGAAGCTTTCTTT.